The clone carrying this T cell receptor (beta chain) showed up many times. The antigen remains undetermined. This sample is drawn from a study of CD8 T cells in ankylosing spondylitis. Whole-study findings and limits: About 8 highly homologous variants made up a TCR beta motif that seemed to typify ankylosing spondylitis blood.

This CDR3 has 16 amino acids. V lost 1 base to trimming and J lost 9 bases; unmatched junction nucleotides: 8. Germline V CDR1 and CDR2: SGHTA, FQGNSA. TCRdb fed the 5' RACE reads into MiXCR, producing one record per CDR3 protein. Of 150,000 to 200,000 distinct CDR3 sequences detected, 10% to 15% appear once; the ten largest clones hold approximately 10%. The genes are TRBV7-2 and TRBJ2-3; 12 bases match TRBD2. The receptor was isolated from a female donor with ankylosing spondylitis or in good health (not recorded which). The sample taken for sequencing was blood, either unsorted or a sorted T cell fraction (not recorded which). The CDR3 loop reads CASSLGLAGDGQTQYF. Written as DNA, the CDR3 is TGTGCCAGCAGCTTAGGACTAGCGGGAGATGGTCAGACGCAGTATTTT. Complete variable domain (other parts from reference TRBV7-2 and TRBJ2-3): GAGVSQSPSNKVTEKGKDVELRCDPISGHTALYWYRQSLGQGLEFLIYFQGNSAPDKSGLPSDRFSAERTGGSVSTLTIQRTQQEDSAVYLCASSLGLAGDGQTQYFGPGTRLTVL.